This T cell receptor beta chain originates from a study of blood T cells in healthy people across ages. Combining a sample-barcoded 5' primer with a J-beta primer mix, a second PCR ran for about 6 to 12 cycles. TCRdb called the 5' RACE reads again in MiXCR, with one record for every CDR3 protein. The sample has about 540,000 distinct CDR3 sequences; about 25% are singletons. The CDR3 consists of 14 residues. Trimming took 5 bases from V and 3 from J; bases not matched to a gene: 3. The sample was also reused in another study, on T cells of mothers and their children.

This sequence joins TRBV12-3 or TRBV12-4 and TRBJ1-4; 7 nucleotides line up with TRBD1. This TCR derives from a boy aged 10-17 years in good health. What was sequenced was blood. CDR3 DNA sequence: TGTGCCAGCAGTCGGGACAGTTCTAATGAAAAACTGTTTTTT. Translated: CASSRDSSNEKLFF.